This is a list of T cell receptor beta chains from one sample in a study of CD8 T cells in ankylosing spondylitis. TCRdb re-derived calls from the 5' RACE reads in MiXCR, one entry per CDR3 protein. The sample records about 340,000 distinct CDR3 sequences, approximately 22% being singletons. The sample was blood, either unsorted or a sorted T cell fraction (not recorded which). All receptors come from a male donor with ankylosing spondylitis or in good health (not recorded which). Each CDR3 is given with its conserved first and last residue.

j_call,v_call,cdr3_aa
TRBJ2-1,TRBV27,CASSLTGINEQFF
TRBJ2-7,TRBV11-2,CASSQSPTRPLAEQYF
TRBJ2-7,TRBV29-1,CSVVPGGSYEQYF
TRBJ2-1,TRBV4-1,CASSQVTEGLINEQFF
TRBJ2-3,TRBV29-1,CSVAPIGAEDTQYF
TRBJ2-3,TRBV7-8,CASSLGRGRVSTDTQYF
TRBJ2-7,TRBV21-1,CASSKTEGYEQYF
TRBJ1-6,TRBV28,CASSFPPAGSPLHF
TRBJ2-2,TRBV7-9,CASSSSGPGELFF
TRBJ2-7,TRBV5-6,CASSLPSGIIYEQYF
TRBJ2-7,TRBV5-6,CASSLGTSLGYEQYF
TRBJ2-3,TRBV29-1,CSVVGGAPGDTQYF
TRBJ2-5,TRBV7-9,CASSNREDETQYF
TRBJ2-3,TRBV20-1,CSASEGGNPTDTQYF
TRBJ2-1,TRBV12-3/TRBV12-4,CASSPGTPSEQFF
TRBJ2-3,TRBV7-6,CASSLGFWRGGLDTQYF
TRBJ2-1,TRBV20-1,CSAREAGGQNPYNEQFF
TRBJ2-2,TRBV4-1,CASSRGPVNTGELFF
TRBJ2-3,TRBV12-5,CASGFEGAVDTQYF
TRBJ2-7,TRBV11-2,CASSGSFTPGEQYF
TRBJ2-3,TRBV7-9,CASSNRADTQYF
TRBJ1-1,TRBV6-1,CASTPTAGNTEAFF
TRBJ2-6,TRBV28,CASSLLISGANVLTF
TRBJ2-7,TRBV29-1,CSVEDPAYEQYF
TRBJ2-2,TRBV9,CASSVGRAPYTGELFF
TRBJ2-7,TRBV27,CASSLLSTNEQYF
TRBJ1-5,TRBV15,CATSRADRDNQPQHF
TRBJ2-3,TRBV6-5,CASSYKGGPDTQYF
TRBJ2-3,TRBV20-1,CSARDPALAGRTDTQYF
TRBJ2-5,TRBV9,CASSVAAPPGGLQETQYF
TRBJ2-1,TRBV12-3/TRBV12-4,CASRLPGHEQFF
TRBJ2-7,TRBV11-2,CASSPVTGAYEQYF
TRBJ2-7,TRBV7-6,CASSQGGLNPYEQYF
TRBJ2-3,TRBV7-9,CASSPLDSLDTQYF
TRBJ2-1,TRBV7-9,CASSLANHEQFF
TRBJ2-1,TRBV12-3/TRBV12-4,CASSFSASGGVEQFF
TRBJ2-3,TRBV5-5,CASSLDLAGGQNTQYF
TRBJ2-7,TRBV4-1,CASSHDTSYEQYF
TRBJ2-3,TRBV4-1,CASSLGVPGASTDTQYF
TRBJ2-1,TRBV5-1,CASSWPPYNEQFF
TRBJ1-1,TRBV19,CASRGMNTEAFF
TRBJ2-5,TRBV28,CASSPHGLAVGGETQYF
TRBJ2-3,TRBV6-2/TRBV6-3,CASSYSSTGAGDTDTQYF
TRBJ2-5,TRBV9,CASSRDGLQETQYF
TRBJ2-2,TRBV7-9,CASSFLGGTGELFF
TRBJ2-7,TRBV7-9,CASSSLLTYEQYF
TRBJ2-3,TRBV10-3,CAISEGHSTDTQYF
TRBJ2-1,TRBV5-6,CASSFRAANEQFF
TRBJ1-1,TRBV29-1,CSVWTGEGTEAFF
TRBJ2-1,TRBV21-1,CASSTERGAKQFF
TRBJ2-1,TRBV12-3/TRBV12-4,CASSFAATSGGDNEQFF
TRBJ2-7,TRBV4-1,CASSQVVQGPYEQYF
TRBJ2-3,TRBV14,CASSQVGWPSTDTQYF
TRBJ2-7,TRBV20-1,CSARWLGGYEQYF